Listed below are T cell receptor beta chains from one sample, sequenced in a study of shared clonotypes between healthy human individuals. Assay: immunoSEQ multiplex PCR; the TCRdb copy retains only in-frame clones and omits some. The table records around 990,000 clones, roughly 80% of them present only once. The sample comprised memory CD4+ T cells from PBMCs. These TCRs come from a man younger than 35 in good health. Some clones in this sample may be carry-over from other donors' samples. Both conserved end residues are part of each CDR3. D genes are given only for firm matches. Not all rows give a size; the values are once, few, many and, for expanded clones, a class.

CDR3aa: CATQARAKNIQYF
CDR3nt: TGTGCCACCCAGGCTAGGGCCAAAAACATTCAGTACTTC
abundance: many
d_gene: -
j_gene: TRBJ2-4
v_gene: TRBV6-1

CDR3aa: CASRGLWNQPQHF
CDR3nt: TGTGCCAGCAGAGGACTGTGGAATCAGCCCCAGCATTTT
abundance: -
d_gene: -
j_gene: TRBJ1-5
v_gene: TRBV6-6

CDR3aa: CASSYRGGDEKLFF
CDR3nt: TGTGCCAGCAGCTACAGGGGCGGTGATGAAAAACTGTTTTTT
abundance: -
d_gene: TRBD1
j_gene: TRBJ1-4
v_gene: TRBV6-5

CDR3aa: CASSVSGPYEQYF
CDR3nt: TGTGCCAGCAGTGTTAGCGGCCCATACGAGCAGTACTTC
abundance: -
d_gene: -
j_gene: TRBJ2-7
v_gene: TRBV28

CDR3aa: CASSLTSGSYEQYF
CDR3nt: TGTGCCAGCAGCTTAACTAGCGGGAGCTACGAGCAGTACTTC
abundance: -
d_gene: TRBD2
j_gene: TRBJ2-7
v_gene: TRBV7-2

CDR3aa: CASSLQGAEAEQYF
CDR3nt: TGTGCCAGCTCACTGCAGGGGGCCGAGGCCGAGCAGTACTTC
abundance: -
d_gene: TRBD1
j_gene: TRBJ2-7
v_gene: TRBV18

CDR3aa: CASSPDNSGANVLTF
CDR3nt: TGTGCCAGCTCACCTGACAACTCCGGGGCCAACGTCCTGACTTTC
abundance: -
d_gene: -
j_gene: TRBJ2-6
v_gene: TRBV18

CDR3aa: CASSLSGSQLF
CDR3nt: TGTGCCAGCAGCTTGTCAGGGAGTCAGCTCTTT
abundance: once
d_gene: -
j_gene: TRBJ1-1
v_gene: TRBV7-2

CDR3aa: CASSYSAAGGYEQYF
CDR3nt: TGTGCCAGCAGTTACTCAGCGGCGGGGGGCTACGAGCAGTACTTC
abundance: -
d_gene: TRBD2
j_gene: TRBJ2-7
v_gene: TRBV6-5

CDR3aa: CASSAVMTQYF
CDR3nt: TGTGCCAGCAGCGCTGTCATGACCCAGTACTTC
abundance: -
d_gene: -
j_gene: TRBJ2-5
v_gene: TRBV7-9

CDR3aa: CASSERTVNTGELFF
CDR3nt: TGTGCCAGCAGTGAAAGGACAGTGAACACCGGGGAGCTGTTTTTT
abundance: -
d_gene: -
j_gene: TRBJ2-2
v_gene: TRBV2

CDR3aa: CASSAGLAGGLQETQYF
CDR3nt: TGCGCCAGCAGCGCCGGACTAGCGGGAGGGCTCCAAGAGACCCAGTACTTC
abundance: -
d_gene: TRBD2
j_gene: TRBJ2-5
v_gene: TRBV5-1

CDR3aa: CATSTPPGPDGNTIYF
CDR3nt: TGTGCCACCAGCACCCCCCCAGGGCCCGATGGAAACACCATATATTTT
abundance: -
d_gene: -
j_gene: TRBJ1-3
v_gene: TRBV15

CDR3aa: CASSLDGNIQYF
CDR3nt: TGTGCCAGCAGCTTAGACGGAAACATTCAGTACTTC
abundance: few
d_gene: -
j_gene: TRBJ2-4
v_gene: TRBV7-2

CDR3aa: CASSVIPQSTDTQYF
CDR3nt: TGTGCCAGCAGCGTAATCCCCCAAAGCACAGATACGCAGTATTTT
abundance: -
d_gene: -
j_gene: TRBJ2-3
v_gene: TRBV9

CDR3aa: CASSGTSGSEQYF
CDR3nt: TGTGCCAGCAGTGGGACTAGCGGGTCCGAGCAGTACTTC
abundance: -
d_gene: TRBD2
j_gene: TRBJ2-7
v_gene: TRBV28

CDR3aa: CASTKPGKRGNEKLFF
CDR3nt: TGTGCCAGCACCAAACCAGGAAAACGGGGTAATGAAAAACTGTTTTTT
abundance: -
d_gene: -
j_gene: TRBJ1-4
v_gene: TRBV6-6

CDR3aa: CASSQDLVATNEKLFF
CDR3nt: TGCGCCAGCAGCCAAGATCTCGTAGCAACTAATGAAAAACTGTTTTTT
abundance: -
d_gene: -
j_gene: TRBJ1-4
v_gene: TRBV4-3

CDR3aa: CASSYSYSLDSPLHF
CDR3nt: TGTGCCAGCAGTTACTCCTACAGTTTGGATTCACCCCTCCACTTT
abundance: few
d_gene: -
j_gene: TRBJ1-6
v_gene: TRBV6-5

CDR3aa: CASLRGGSSLEQYF
CDR3nt: TGTGCCAGCTTGAGGGGCGGGAGTTCTCTCGAGCAGTACTTC
abundance: once
d_gene: TRBD2
j_gene: TRBJ2-7
v_gene: TRBV7-2

CDR3aa: CAISGSGTKNIQYF
CDR3nt: TGTGCCATCAGTGGTAGCGGGACAAAAAACATTCAGTACTTC
abundance: -
d_gene: TRBD2
j_gene: TRBJ2-4
v_gene: TRBV10-3

CDR3aa: CASSGPANTEAFF
CDR3nt: TGTGCCAGCAGCGGGCCTGCGAACACTGAAGCTTTCTTT
abundance: many
d_gene: -
j_gene: TRBJ1-1
v_gene: TRBV6-5

CDR3aa: CASRRDRGYGYTF
CDR3nt: TGTGCCAGCAGACGAGACAGGGGTTATGGCTACACCTTC
abundance: -
d_gene: TRBD1
j_gene: TRBJ1-2
v_gene: TRBV6-5

CDR3aa: CASLTQYQRAFF
CDR3nt: TGTGCCAGCCTTACTCAGTACCAAAGAGCTTTCTTT
abundance: -
d_gene: -
j_gene: TRBJ1-1
v_gene: TRBV7-9

CDR3aa: CASSRRGGSWGETQYF
CDR3nt: TGTGCCAGCAGCCGGAGGGGAGGATCTTGGGGAGAGACCCAGTACTTC
abundance: -
d_gene: -
j_gene: TRBJ2-5
v_gene: TRBV9

CDR3aa: CASSPARLFDTGELFF
CDR3nt: TGTGCCAGCAGCCCGGCGCGCCTTTTCGACACCGGGGAGCTGTTTTTT
abundance: -
d_gene: -
j_gene: TRBJ2-2
v_gene: TRBV7-9

CDR3aa: CASSLAPTSGRNEQFF
CDR3nt: TGCGCCAGCAGCTTGGCCCCGACTAGCGGGAGGAATGAGCAGTTCTTC
abundance: -
d_gene: TRBD2
j_gene: TRBJ2-1
v_gene: TRBV5-1

CDR3aa: CASSLEGGSDTQYF
CDR3nt: TGCGCCAGCAGCTTGGAGGGCGGGTCAGATACGCAGTATTTT
abundance: -
d_gene: -
j_gene: TRBJ2-3
v_gene: TRBV5-1

CDR3aa: CASSEGFGGSQPQHF
CDR3nt: TGTGCCAGCAGTGAAGGTTTCGGGGGGAGTCAGCCCCAGCATTTT
abundance: few
d_gene: -
j_gene: TRBJ1-5
v_gene: TRBV2

CDR3aa: CASSVTAQNTEAFF
CDR3nt: TGTGCCAGCAGCGTGACAGCGCAGAACACTGAAGCTTTCTTT
abundance: -
d_gene: -
j_gene: TRBJ1-1
v_gene: TRBV7-2

CDR3aa: CASSLALTGGEQETQYF
CDR3nt: TGTGCCAGCAGCTTGGCCCTTACAGGGGGCGAACAAGAGACCCAGTACTTC
abundance: -
d_gene: TRBD1
j_gene: TRBJ2-5
v_gene: TRBV5-8

CDR3aa: CASSLGTDLSVQPQHF
CDR3nt: TGTGCCAGCAGCTTGGGGACCGACCTCTCGGTTCAGCCCCAGCATTTT
abundance: -
d_gene: -
j_gene: TRBJ1-5
v_gene: TRBV5-5

CDR3aa: CASSFQSSGNTIYF
CDR3nt: TGTGCCAGCAGCTTCCAGAGCTCTGGAAACACCATATATTTT
abundance: -
d_gene: -
j_gene: TRBJ1-3
v_gene: TRBV5-8

CDR3aa: CATSSGLISGELFF
CDR3nt: TGTGCCACCAGCTCGGGGCTCATTTCCGGGGAGCTGTTTTTT
abundance: -
d_gene: -
j_gene: TRBJ2-2
v_gene: TRBV15

CDR3aa: CATSREGSGGYTF
CDR3nt: TGTGCCACCAGCAGAGAAGGGTCTGGCGGCTACACCTTC
abundance: -
d_gene: -
j_gene: TRBJ1-2
v_gene: TRBV15

CDR3aa: CASSKGQGIGKTQYF
CDR3nt: TGTGCCAGCAGTAAGGGACAGGGGATAGGAAAGACCCAGTACTTC
abundance: -
d_gene: TRBD1
j_gene: TRBJ2-5
v_gene: TRBV7-9

CDR3aa: CASSSSGSSYNEQFF
CDR3nt: TGTGCCAGCAGTTCAAGCGGGAGCTCCTACAATGAGCAGTTCTTC
abundance: -
d_gene: TRBD2
j_gene: TRBJ2-1
v_gene: TRBV27

CDR3aa: CASRNLRDRGPNYGYTF
CDR3nt: TGCGCCAGCCGGAACCTGCGGGACAGGGGGCCGAACTATGGCTACACCTTC
abundance: -
d_gene: TRBD1
j_gene: TRBJ1-2
v_gene: TRBV4-1

CDR3aa: CSVLPQGANTGELFF
CDR3nt: TGCAGCGTTCTACCACAGGGGGCGAACACCGGGGAGCTGTTTTTT
abundance: -
d_gene: TRBD1
j_gene: TRBJ2-2
v_gene: TRBV29-1

CDR3aa: CARAGYSYEQYF
CDR3nt: TGCGCCAGGGCGGGTTACTCCTACGAGCAGTACTTC
abundance: -
d_gene: -
j_gene: TRBJ2-7
v_gene: TRBV10-1

CDR3aa: CASSQVPLAGELFF
CDR3nt: TGTGCCAGCTCTCAGGTCCCCCTTGCCGGGGAGCTGTTTTTT
abundance: few
d_gene: -
j_gene: TRBJ2-2
v_gene: TRBV27

CDR3aa: CASSYSKGNYGYTF
CDR3nt: TGTGCCAGCAGTTACTCGAAGGGGAACTATGGCTACACCTTC
abundance: -
d_gene: -
j_gene: TRBJ1-2
v_gene: TRBV6-7

CDR3aa: CASNRGGADYGYTF
CDR3nt: TGCGCCAGCAACCGTGGGGGGGCAGACTATGGCTACACCTTC
abundance: -
d_gene: -
j_gene: TRBJ1-2
v_gene: TRBV5-1

CDR3aa: CASSKRETSGSRDEQFF
CDR3nt: TGTGCCAGCAGCAAAAGGGAGACTAGCGGGAGCCGGGATGAGCAGTTCTTC
abundance: -
d_gene: -
j_gene: TRBJ2-1
v_gene: TRBV21-1

CDR3aa: CASSLTLGGEQYF
CDR3nt: TGTGCCAGCAGCTTAACTTTGGGAGGCGAGCAGTACTTC
abundance: -
d_gene: -
j_gene: TRBJ2-7
v_gene: TRBV7-3

CDR3aa: CAWREGARQPQHF
CDR3nt: TGTGCCTGGAGGGAGGGGGCGCGTCAGCCCCAGCATTTT
abundance: -
d_gene: TRBD1
j_gene: TRBJ1-5
v_gene: TRBV30

CDR3aa: CASSESGSSYNEQFF
CDR3nt: TGTGCCAGCAGTGAGAGCGGGAGCTCCTACAATGAGCAGTTCTTC
abundance: -
d_gene: TRBD2
j_gene: TRBJ2-1
v_gene: TRBV2

CDR3aa: CASRSGNSYEQYF
CDR3nt: TGTGCCAGCCGATCCGGGAACTCCTACGAGCAGTACTTC
abundance: -
d_gene: -
j_gene: TRBJ2-7
v_gene: TRBV7-2

CDR3aa: CASSQDTRWAEAFF
CDR3nt: TGTGCCAGCAGCCAAGACACCCGGTGGGCTGAAGCTTTCTTT
abundance: -
d_gene: -
j_gene: TRBJ1-1
v_gene: TRBV7-2

CDR3aa: CASSTHLGQGYGYTF
CDR3nt: TGTGCCAGCAGCACACATCTCGGGCAGGGCTACGGCTACACCTTC
abundance: -
d_gene: -
j_gene: TRBJ1-2
v_gene: TRBV9

CDR3aa: CASSFSIAGTNTGELFF
CDR3nt: TGCGCCAGCAGCTTCTCTATAGCGGGAACAAACACCGGGGAGCTGTTTTTT
abundance: -
d_gene: TRBD2
j_gene: TRBJ2-2
v_gene: TRBV5-1

CDR3aa: CASSFYPRNEQYF
CDR3nt: TGTGCCAGCAGCTTTTACCCTAGAAACGAGCAGTACTTC
abundance: -
d_gene: -
j_gene: TRBJ2-7
v_gene: TRBV2

CDR3aa: CASSEGGSNQPQHF
CDR3nt: TGCGCCAGCAGTGAAGGGGGGAGCAATCAGCCCCAGCATTTT
abundance: -
d_gene: -
j_gene: TRBJ1-5
v_gene: TRBV10-2

CDR3aa: CASRTSQGAYNEQFF
CDR3nt: TGTGCCAGCAGAACGAGCCAGGGGGCTTACAATGAGCAGTTCTTC
abundance: -
d_gene: TRBD1
j_gene: TRBJ2-1
v_gene: TRBV6-6

CDR3aa: CASSYTDYEQYF
CDR3nt: TGTGCAAGCAGTTACACAGACTACGAGCAGTACTTC
abundance: -
d_gene: -
j_gene: TRBJ2-7
v_gene: TRBV2

CDR3aa: CASSIGSNEQFF
CDR3nt: TGTGCCAGCTCAATCGGGAGCAATGAGCAGTTCTTC
abundance: -
d_gene: -
j_gene: TRBJ2-1
v_gene: TRBV18

CDR3aa: CASSSGRLSYNEQFF
CDR3nt: TGTGCCAGCAGCTCCGGGCGCCTCTCCTACAATGAGCAGTTCTTC
abundance: -
d_gene: -
j_gene: TRBJ2-1
v_gene: TRBV7-2